Detailed here is one T cell receptor (beta chain). TCR beta CDR3 sequences were amplified from RNA transcripts. During a first-round RT-PCR of the TCR CDR3, the HTBI primer set was used. TCRdb re-called the multiplex PCR reads through MiXCR, storing one row per CDR3 protein. The table records 700,000 to 850,000 distinct CDR3 sequences, around 40% of them present only once. Germline-derived CDR1 and CDR2 are DFQATT and SNEGSKA (reference sequence). Trimming removed 2 bases from V and 0 bases from J; junction bases left unmatched: 3. This CDR3 has 14 residues. This sample is part of a study of T cells in Graves' hyperthyroidism and ophthalmopathy. Across 18 months, stable Graves' hyperthyroidism was marked by no progression to ophthalmopathy.

The clonotype was recovered from a woman between 40 and 55 years old with Graves' hyperthyroidism. The V call is TRBV20-1, the J call TRBJ2-7, with 8 bases that match TRBD2. Material for sequencing was blood. The CDR3 protein is CSARPGTSSYEQYF. The CDR3 nucleotides read TGCAGTGCTAGACCCGGGACTAGCTCCTACGAGCAGTACTTC.